The 27 T cell receptor beta chains below were found in one sample sequenced in a study of T cell responses to AZD1222 COVID-19 vaccine (dated by TCRdb to about 2021). Library construction relied on the immunoSEQ multiplex PCR assay. Held by TCRdb, this immuneACCESS table contains in-frame sequences only and omits some clones. Under half of the omission traces to an unresolved V gene where checked; the cause of the rest is unknown. This sample lists approximately 140,000 clones; about nine tenths were detected once. Together, the top ten hold 1.5% to 2% of the sample. The sample's time point label is to be understood as: about 28 days (+/-7) after the second vaccine dose. Source: peripheral blood, taken 28 days after the second AZD1222 dose. The origin of the receptors is an adult who received the AZD1222 COVID-19 vaccine.

The gene calls are TRBV5-4 and TRBJ1-2, with D perhaps matching TRBD1 (5 bases). The germline V gene encodes CDR1 SGHNT and CDR2 YYREEE (reference sequence). The V and J ends lost 3 bases and 2 bases respectively, with 8 bases between them. This CDR3 region has 13 residues. CDR3 region: CASSSDTNYGYTF. CDR3 bases: TGTGCCAGCAGCTCGGACACGAACTATGGCTACACCTTC.

V is TRBV7-8 and J is TRBJ1-5, with D unclear. Germline CDR1 reads SGHVS; CDR2 reads FQNEAQ. This CDR3 has 17 residues. Trimming shortened V by 1 base and J by 2 bases, and 15 bases separated the two germline ends. The CDR3 sequence: CASSLEGRGAGNQPQHF. The CDR3 DNA reads as TGTGCCAGCAGCTTAGAAGGCCGAGGAGCCGGCAATCAGCCCCAGCATTTT.

The V call is TRBV12-3 or TRBV12-4, the J call TRBJ1-2, with D possibly matching TRBD1 (6 bases). The CDR3 extends over 12 amino acids. Trimming took off 5 bases at V and 7 bases at J, with 11 bases between the two ends. Written as DNA, the CDR3 is TGTGCCAGCAGTCGGGGGCGGGCTGGCTACACCTTC. It specifies CASSRGRAGYTF.

The chain carries TRBV5-6 and TRBJ1-4; 7 nucleotides line up with TRBD1. CDR1 and CDR2 from the germline V gene are SGHDT and YYEEEE. With V trimmed by 6 bases and J by 8 bases, 10 bases remained unmatched. CDR3 size: 14 residues. In nucleotides, the CDR3 is TGTGCCAGCAACGCCCAGGGGGAAGGAGAAAAACTGTTTTTT. Amino acids: CASNAQGEGEKLFF.

This rearrangement joins TRBV7-2 to TRBJ2-5; D is undetermined. Germline assignment: CDR1 SGHTA and CDR2 FQGNSA. The V gene lost 5 bases and the J gene lost 6 bases, with 13 bases spanning the gap. This CDR3 has 13 residues. This CDR3 is CASSRTPDQTQYF. CDR3 nucleotides: TGTGCCAGCAGCAGGACCCCAGATCAGACCCAGTACTTC.

The count of this clone is one. CDR3 sequence (DNA): TGTGCCAGCAGCTTCGGGGGCGCTAGCGGGGGGCCTACCTACGAGCAGTACTTC. Its protein is CASSFGGASGGPTYEQYF. The rearrangement joins TRBV5-4 to TRBJ2-7, with 11 bases aligning to TRBD2. Germline CDR1 is SGHNT and CDR2 is YYREEE (reference sequence). The CDR3 consists of 18 residues. V lost 2 bases, J lost 2 bases, and 12 bases stayed unmatched.

The rearrangement joins TRBV7-3 to TRBJ2-2, with TRBD2 identical over 11 bases. CDR3 length: 15 amino acids. With 5 bases clipped from V and 5 bases from J, the junction kept 4 bases outside the gene matches. CDR1 is SGHTA and CDR2 is FQGTGA in the germline V gene. Written as DNA, the CDR3 is TGTGCCAGCAGCCCAAGGACTAGCGGGACCGGGGAGCTGTTTTTT. Translated: CASSPRTSGTGELFF.

The chain links TRBV28 to TRBJ1-6, with D possibly matching TRBD1 (6 bases). Trimming removed 6 bases at V and 11 bases at J, with 17 bases between. Germline V lookup: CDR1 MDHEN, CDR2 SYDVKM. This CDR3 is 14 amino acids long. The CDR3 coding sequence is TGTGCCAGCAGCCTAGGGGGATTTAGGGCACCCCTCCACTTT. This gives the protein CASSLGGFRAPLHF.

The chain links TRBV5-1 to TRBJ2-2; 7 bases are shared with TRBD1. The J segment lost 3 bases and the V segment lost 4 bases, leaving 6 bases of the junction unmatched. The germline V gene encodes CDR1 SGHRS and CDR2 YFSETQ. The CDR3 is 15 amino acids. Here the CDR3 DNA reads TGCGCCAGCAGCGTGACAGGGAGCGACACCGGGGAGCTGTTTTTT. Translating gives CASSVTGSDTGELFF.

The chain joins TRBV7-9 to TRBJ1-3; D is uncertain. Per the germline V gene, CDR1 is SEHNR and CDR2 is FQNEAQ (reference sequence). This CDR3 spans 16 amino acids. V gave up 1 base and J gave up 4 bases, with 14 bases separating them. Here the CDR3 reads CASSLGGYLGGNTIYF. CDR3 nucleotides: TGTGCCAGCAGCTTAGGAGGTTACCTGGGAGGAAACACCATATATTTT.

The V call is TRBV6-6, the J call TRBJ1-5, with D tentatively TRBD1 (6 bases). CDR1 and CDR2 (germline): MNHNY, SVGAGI (reference sequence). The CDR3 spans 14 residues. Trimming pared 4 bases from V and 3 bases from J, leaving 10 bases between. This CDR3 is CASSSGQFNQPQHF. For the CDR3, the DNA is TGTGCCAGCAGTTCAGGACAGTTCAATCAGCCCCAGCATTTT.

The chain links TRBV18 to TRBJ2-7; 8 bases fit TRBD1. Germline V gene sequence: CDR1 KGHSH, CDR2 LQKENI. The J segment lost 5 bases and the V segment lost 3 bases, leaving 6 bases of the junction unmatched. CDR3 length: 14 residues. CDR3 loop: CASSPHDRGDEQYF. DNA of the CDR3: TGTGCCAGCTCACCCCATGACAGGGGCGACGAGCAGTACTTC.

The rearrangement joins TRBV4-1 to TRBJ1-5, with D unclear. Trimming removed 0 bases from V and 0 bases from J, with 6 bases in between. CDR1 is MGHRA, CDR2 YSYEKL, per germline. The CDR3 has 15 amino acids. As DNA, the CDR3 is TGCGCCAGCAGCCAAGAGGCATATAGCAATCAGCCCCAGCATTTT. As protein: CASSQEAYSNQPQHF.

The chain couples TRBV6-5 to TRBJ2-1, with a possible D match to TRBD1 (6 bases). CDR3 length equals 13 residues. Germline-derived CDR1 and CDR2 are MNHEY and SVGAGI. V lost 5 bases and J 9 bases, leaving 14 bases between the germline ends. The CDR3 nucleotides are TGTGCCAGCAGTCTCTTGGGGGCCTCTGAGCAGTTCTTC. Protein sequence: CASSLLGASEQFF.

The chain uses TRBV27 and TRBJ2-2; D remains ambiguous. Germline V lookup: CDR1 MNHEY, CDR2 SMNVEV (reference sequence). The CDR3 extends over 15 amino acids. V gave up 7 bases and J gave up 8 bases, with 20 bases separating them. This CDR3 is CASTRPGPLQGELFF. In DNA, the CDR3 is TGTGCCAGCACCCGGCCAGGACCATTACAAGGGGAGCTGTTTTTT.

The chain has TRBV7-9 and TRBJ1-2, with TRBD1 matching over 9 bases. CDR3 size: 14 residues. The trim removed 1 base at V and 8 bases at J, leaving 5 bases unmatched. Germline-derived CDR1 and CDR2 are SEHNR and FQNEAQ (reference sequence). The CDR3 coding sequence is TGTGCCAGCAGCTTAGAACAGGGGGCCATAGGCTACACCTTC. This encodes CASSLEQGAIGYTF.

The rearrangement uses TRBV18 and TRBJ1-4; no clear D gene. The CDR3 runs 14 residues. Trimming left V 4 bases short and J 8 bases short, with 14 bases between. CDR1 KGHSH and CDR2 LQKENI come from the germline V gene. CDR3 loop: CASSRENVWEKLFF. The CDR3 region has the DNA TGTGCCAGCTCACGGGAGAACGTGTGGGAAAAACTGTTTTTT.

The CDR3 sequence: CAIRPGQEVEKLFF. The CDR3 nucleotides read TGTGCCATCAGGCCGGGACAGGAAGTTGAAAAACTGTTTTTT. The rearrangement links TRBV10-3 to TRBJ1-4, with 8 bases fitting TRBD1. The junction had 7 bases not matched to a gene; V was cut back by 6 bases and J by 7 bases. This CDR3 comprises 14 residues. Germline-derived CDR1 and CDR2 are ENHRY and SYGVKD.

This rearrangement joins TRBV19 to TRBJ1-2, with 9 bases fitting TRBD1. Unmatched junction bases numbered 3, after V lost 3 bases and J lost 4 bases. The CDR3 covers 14 residues. The germline gives CDR1 LNHDA, CDR2 SQIVND (reference sequence). Here the CDR3 DNA reads TGTGCCAGTAGTATTTCGACAGGGGGCTATGGCTACACCTTC. This codes for CASSISTGGYGYTF.

This rearrangement joins TRBV4-2 to TRBJ1-2; D gene ambiguous. CDR1 and CDR2 (germline): LGHNA, YNFKEQ. V was clipped by 0 bases and J by 6 bases, with 11 bases between them. This CDR3 spans 14 amino acids. CDR3 amino acids: CASSQEGQIDGYTF. For the CDR3, the DNA is TGTGCCAGCAGCCAAGAGGGTCAGATAGATGGCTACACCTTC.

J is TRBJ2-1 and V is TRBV7-2; 8 bases line up with TRBD2. The CDR3 spans 16 residues. V lost 4 bases and J lost 8; bases outside the gene matches: 13. Germline CDR1 and CDR2: SGHTA and FQGNSA. In DNA form, the CDR3 reads TGTGCCAGCAGCTCAGGGCCGAGCGGGAGTCGGTATGAGCAGTTCTTC. It is translated as CASSSGPSGSRYEQFF.

This sequence joins TRBV27 and TRBJ1-1, with 7 bases lining up with TRBD1. J lost 2 bases, V lost 1 base, and 4 bases had no gene match. In germline, CDR1 is MNHEY, CDR2 SMNVEV (reference sequence). This CDR3 spans 15 amino acids. CDR3 bases: TGTGCCAGCAGTTTATTGACAGGGCTCAACACTGAAGCTTTCTTT. The encoded protein is CASSLLTGLNTEAFF.

The rearrangement uses TRBV19 and TRBJ1-1; D is possibly TRBD1 (6 bases). Deletions cut 5 bases from V and 0 bases from J, with 13 bases between. The CDR3 is made up of 15 amino acids. From germline, CDR1 is LNHDA and CDR2 SQIVND (reference sequence). CDR3 DNA: TGTGCCAGTAGTCCCAGACAGGTCATGAACACTGAAGCTTTCTTT. This translates into CASSPRQVMNTEAFF.

The chain links TRBV9 to TRBJ2-7; D gene unclear. Trimming stripped 7 bases from V and 0 bases from J, with 14 bases between. Germline-derived CDR1 and CDR2 are SGDLS and YYNGEE. This CDR3 region has 14 residues. Here the CDR3 DNA reads TGTGCCAGCGGACCGACACCGAGCTCCTACGAGCAGTACTTC. The encoded protein is CASGPTPSSYEQYF.

This sequence joins TRBV16 and TRBJ1-2; D may be TRBD1 (5 bases). CDR1 is KGHSY, CDR2 FQNENV, per germline. Trimming shortened V by 0 bases and J by 2 bases, and 7 bases separated the two germline ends. The CDR3 consists of 14 residues. The CDR3 nucleotides are TGTGCCAGCAGCCAATCTAGGACAAACTATGGCTACACCTTC. Translation: CASSQSRTNYGYTF.

V is TRBV4-1 and J is TRBJ1-4; D not certain. Germline values: CDR1 MGHRA, CDR2 YSYEKL. The CDR3 covers 14 residues. Trimming cost V 1 base and J 2 bases, with 5 bases left between them. CDR3 sequence reads: CASSQVQTNEKLFF. CDR3 sequence (DNA): TGCGCCAGCAGCCAAGTCCAGACTAATGAAAAACTGTTTTTT.

Only one count was recorded for this clone. The rearrangement links TRBV2 to TRBJ2-3; 9 nucleotides agree with TRBD2. CDR1 is SNHLY and CDR2 is FYNNEI in the germline V gene. The ends lost 6 bases at V and 1 base at J; junction bases unmatched: 5. The length of the CDR3 is 15 residues. This chain's CDR3 is CASSLSGGRTDTQYF. The CDR3 DNA is TGTGCCAGCAGCCTTAGCGGGGGTCGCACAGATACGCAGTATTTT.